This T cell receptor beta chain emerged from a study of radiotherapy plus CTLA-4 blockade in lung cancer. TCRdb's table, derived via immunoSEQ multiplex PCR, lists solely in-frame clones and lacks some. The table includes under 95,000 clones, 60% to 85% detected once. A note on this clone: No antigen is known for it.

Trimming removed 2 bases from V and 5 bases from J, with 18 bases in between. The CDR3 runs to 16 residues. Germline loops: CDR1 KGHSY, CDR2 FQNENV. Overall study findings and caveats: Clones of tumor-derived TCRs expanded in blood after radiotherapy plus ipilimumab.

The chain recombines TRBV16 with TRBJ1-2, with a weak D call TRBD1 (6 bases). The sample was peripheral blood, taken from a patient treated with radiotherapy plus ipilimumab. The receptor was isolated from a human donor with non-small cell lung cancer whose response to radiotherapy plus ipilimumab could not be evaluated. Some clones in this sample may be carry-over from other donors' samples. CDR3 sequence: CASSQTRAQGPYGYTF. CDR3 sequence (DNA): TGTGCCAGCAGCCAAACACGGGCCCAGGGGCCATATGGCTACACCTTC.